This section outlines one T cell receptor (beta chain) sequence together with its context. Its target is unknown. The data originate from a study of blood T cells in healthy people across ages. For the second PCR, which ran for 7 to 11 cycles, a sample-barcoded 5' primer and a J-beta primer mix were used. Any given sample supplied a minimum of 2.5 million CDR3-containing paired-end reads. Using its own MiXCR run on the 5' RACE reads, TCRdb lists one record per CDR3 protein. The sample carries 1.5 million or so distinct CDR3 sequences, 35% to 45% recorded once. General study findings and limits: Estimates drawn from one million T cells were deemed to understate diversity.

The CDR3 is made up of 20 amino acids. The germline gives CDR1 MNHNS, CDR2 SASEGT. After removal of 4 bases from V and 0 bases from J, the junction contained 15 bases not matched to a gene. Sequencing input: blood. This clonotype originated in a woman aged 18-35 years in good health. The chain links TRBV6-1 to TRBJ1-6; TRBD1 aligns across 7 bases. CDR3 loop: CASSARQGRRWSSYNSPLHF. Here the CDR3 DNA reads TGTGCCAGCAGTGCAAGACAGGGAAGACGGTGGAGCTCCTATAATTCACCCCTCCACTTT.